These 2 T cell receptor beta chains were all obtained from the same sample, sequenced in a study of vaccination effects on CD4 cells after COVID-19. Method: immunoSEQ multiplex PCR; TCRdb's copy keeps in-frame clones and lacks some. The sample has about 73,000 clones, 60% to 85% seen once. Their antigens remain unidentified. Expansion with viral peptide pools was applied to antigen-specific CD4+ T cells by the ViraFEST assay prior to sequencing. Isolating CD4+ T cells followed about 11 days of culture. Nobody among the vaccine recipients had prior SARS-CoV-2 infection (nucleocapsid antibodies were negative). Sequencing used CD4+ T cells from PBMCs cultured with SARS-CoV-2 spike peptides, obtained before COVID-19 vaccination. The receptors originated from a human donor who received a COVID-19 vaccine.

The chain is built from TRBV9 and TRBJ1-2; 9 bases align to TRBD1. Germline CDR1 SGDLS, CDR2 YYNGEE. This CDR3 is 16 amino acids long. The V gene end was trimmed by 0 bases and the J gene end by 8 bases; junction bases not matched to a gene: 11. The CDR3 DNA reads TGTGCCAGCAGCGTAGGCGTCGGTGGGGACAGGGACGGCTACACCTTC. Its protein product is CASSVGVGGDRDGYTF.

In this sample, this clone turned up once. J is TRBJ2-5 and V is TRBV11-2, with TRBD2 matching over 12 bases. J was trimmed by 4 bases and V by 4 bases; bases with no gene match: 10. The CDR3 runs to 17 residues. Germline values: CDR1 SGHAT, CDR2 FQNNGV. CDR3 sequence: CASSSSSGGGFLETQYF. CDR3 coding DNA: TGTGCCAGCAGCTCCTCTAGCGGGGGGGGTTTCTTAGAGACCCAGTACTTC.